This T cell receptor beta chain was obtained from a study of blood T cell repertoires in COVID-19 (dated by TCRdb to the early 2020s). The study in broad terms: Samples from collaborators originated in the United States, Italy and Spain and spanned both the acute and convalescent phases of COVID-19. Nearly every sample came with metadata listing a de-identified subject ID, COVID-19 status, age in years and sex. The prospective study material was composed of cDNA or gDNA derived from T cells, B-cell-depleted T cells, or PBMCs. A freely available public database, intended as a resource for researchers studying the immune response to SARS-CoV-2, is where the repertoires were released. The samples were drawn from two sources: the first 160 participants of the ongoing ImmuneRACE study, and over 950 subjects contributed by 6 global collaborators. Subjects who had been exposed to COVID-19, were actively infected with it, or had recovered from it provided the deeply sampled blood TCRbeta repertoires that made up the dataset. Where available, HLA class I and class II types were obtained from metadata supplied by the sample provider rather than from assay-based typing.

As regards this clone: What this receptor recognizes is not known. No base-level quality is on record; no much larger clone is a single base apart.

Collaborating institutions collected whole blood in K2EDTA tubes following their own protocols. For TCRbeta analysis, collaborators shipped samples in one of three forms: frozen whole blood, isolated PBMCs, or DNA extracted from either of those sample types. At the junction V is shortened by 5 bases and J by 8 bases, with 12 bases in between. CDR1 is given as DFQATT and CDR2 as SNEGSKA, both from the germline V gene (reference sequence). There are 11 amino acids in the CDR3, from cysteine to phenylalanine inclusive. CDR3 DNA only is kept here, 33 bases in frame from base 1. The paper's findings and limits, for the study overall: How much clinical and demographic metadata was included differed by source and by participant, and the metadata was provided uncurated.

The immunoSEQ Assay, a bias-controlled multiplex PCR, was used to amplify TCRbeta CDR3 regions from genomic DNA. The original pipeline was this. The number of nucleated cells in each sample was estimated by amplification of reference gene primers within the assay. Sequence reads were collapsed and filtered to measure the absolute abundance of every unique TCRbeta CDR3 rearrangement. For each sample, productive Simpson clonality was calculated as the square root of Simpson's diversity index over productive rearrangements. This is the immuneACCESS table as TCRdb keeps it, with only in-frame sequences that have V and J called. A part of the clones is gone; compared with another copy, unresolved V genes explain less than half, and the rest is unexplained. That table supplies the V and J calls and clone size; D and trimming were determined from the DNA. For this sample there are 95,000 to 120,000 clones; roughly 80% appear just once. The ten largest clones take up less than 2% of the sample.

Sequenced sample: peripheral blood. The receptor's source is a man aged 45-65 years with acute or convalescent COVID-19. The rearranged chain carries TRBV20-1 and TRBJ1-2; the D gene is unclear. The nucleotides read TGCAGTGCTCCCGGACTGGTGGGCTACACCTTC. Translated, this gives CSAPGLVGYTF.